This entry lists 14 T cell receptor beta chains sequenced from one sample in a study of blood T cell repertoires in COVID-19. Libraries were prepared by immunoSEQ multiplex PCR; TCRdb keeps only in-frame clonotypes and omits some of them. This table has 80,000 or so clones, approximately 84% appearing once. Sequenced sample: peripheral blood. The receptors shown here come from a man aged 60 to 75 with COVID-19, enrolled during active disease.

The chain links TRBV5-1 to TRBJ1-6, with 7 nucleotides matching TRBD1. V trimming: 4 bases; J trimming: 5 bases; junction bases outside the gene matches: 3. In germline, CDR1 is SGHRS, CDR2 YFSETQ. The CDR3 spans 14 residues. The CDR3 here is CASSADRDNSPLHF. The CDR3 nucleotides are TGCGCCAGCAGCGCCGACAGGGATAATTCACCCCTCCACTTT.

The V gene is TRBV6-1, the J gene TRBJ2-7, with a weak D call TRBD1 (5 bases). The CDR3 runs to 11 residues. In germline, CDR1 is MNHNS, CDR2 SASEGT. This CDR3 reads CASSEGFGQGV. CDR3 sequence (DNA): TGTGCCAGCAGTGAAGGGTTCGGGCAGGGAGTC.

V and J are TRBV5-4 and TRBJ1-1; D is uncertain. The germline gives CDR1 SGHNT, CDR2 YYREEE (reference sequence). The V end lost 5 bases, the J end lost 0 bases, and 5 bases lay between the germline ends. CDR3 size: 12 residues. In nucleotides, the CDR3 is TGTGCCAGCAGAACAGTGAACACTGAAGCTTTCTTT. It translates to CASRTVNTEAFF.

This clone showed up just a few times. The CDR3 here is CASSEPGGTYNEQFF. In DNA, the CDR3 is TGTGCCAGCAGTGAACCGGGGGGGACCTACAATGAGCAGTTCTTC. This rearrangement joins TRBV6-1 to TRBJ2-1; the match to TRBD2 covers 8 bases. This CDR3 has 15 amino acids. CDR1 MNHNS and CDR2 SASEGT come from the germline V gene. V gave up 2 bases and J gave up 2 bases; unmatched junction bases: 2.

This rearrangement joins TRBV27 to TRBJ1-1; TRBD1 aligns across 7 bases. The CDR3 contains 14 residues. V lost 4 bases to trimming and J lost 4 bases; unmatched junction nucleotides: 6. From germline, CDR1 is MNHEY and CDR2 SMNVEV (reference sequence). CDR3 nucleotide sequence: TGTGCCAGCAGTTCAGACTCAGGGGGCACTGAAGCTTTCTTT. Encoded protein: CASSSDSGGTEAFF.

V is TRBV4-1 and J is TRBJ1-1; TRBD1 agrees at 10 bases. The germline gives CDR1 MGHRA, CDR2 YSYEKL. The ends lost 2 bases at V and 0 bases at J; junction bases unmatched: 9. The CDR3 has 18 amino acids. The CDR3 DNA is TGCGCCAGCAGCCAATCGACAGGGGGCGCATCCATGAACACTGAAGCTTTCTTT. It translates to CASSQSTGGASMNTEAFF.

This chain joins TRBV3-1 (or the pseudogene TRBV3-2) and TRBJ1-5, with D tentatively TRBD1 (6 bases). The V gene's germline CDR1 is LGHDT and CDR2 YNNKEL (reference sequence). V was cut by 2 bases and J by 7 bases, with 12 bases left in between. The CDR3 has 14 amino acids. CDR3 sequence (DNA): TGTGCCAGCAGCCAACAGGGGTCGGGACAGCCCCAGCATTTT. Translation gives CASSQQGSGQPQHF.

This chain links TRBV19 with TRBJ2-5; 11 bases map to TRBD1. Germline loops: CDR1 LNHDA, CDR2 SQIVND (reference sequence). This CDR3 has 16 amino acids. The ends lost 4 bases at V and 3 bases at J; junction bases unmatched: 7. CDR3 bases: TGTGCCAGTAGTAACGCGGGGACAGGGGGAGAAGAGACCCAGTACTTC. The encoded protein is CASSNAGTGGEETQYF. Full variable domain (missing parts from reference TRBV19 and TRBJ2-5): DGGITQSPKYLFRKEGQNVTLSCEQNLNHDAMYWYRQDPGQGLRLIYYSQIVNDFQKGDIAEGYSVSREKKESFPLTVTSAQKNPTAFYLCASSNAGTGGEETQYFGPGTRLLVL.

This chain uses TRBV5-1 with TRBJ2-7; 10 nucleotides align to TRBD2. J was trimmed by 1 base and V by 4 bases; bases with no gene match: 11. Germline loops: CDR1 SGHRS, CDR2 YFSETQ. This CDR3 region has 17 residues. This CDR3 is CASSLRTSGLVSYEQYF. CDR3 DNA: TGCGCCAGCAGCCTTAGGACTAGCGGCCTTGTATCCTACGAGCAGTACTTC.

This chain links TRBV5-1 with TRBJ1-1; tentatively, D is TRBD1 (6 bases). Per the germline V gene, CDR1 is SGHRS and CDR2 is YFSETQ. This CDR3 spans 16 amino acids. Trimming removed 2 bases at V and 1 base at J, with 15 bases between. The CDR3 sequence: CASSFRSRGWNTEAFF. The CDR3 DNA sequence: TGCGCCAGCAGCTTCCGGAGCAGGGGATGGAACACTGAAGCTTTCTTT.

The J gene is TRBJ1-1, the V gene TRBV7-6; D call uncertain. Germline V gene lookup returns CDR1 SGHVS and CDR2 FNYEAQ. The V gene lost 5 bases and the J gene lost 3 bases, with 19 bases spanning the gap. The CDR3 is 16 amino acids. CDR3 amino acids: CASSPMAGRRHTEAFF. The CDR3 bases are TGTGCCAGCAGCCCTATGGCGGGAAGACGGCACACTGAAGCTTTCTTT.

This chain links TRBV5-6 with TRBJ1-6, with D maybe TRBD1 (5 bases). CDR3 size: 17 residues. Per germline, CDR1 SGHDT and CDR2 YYEEEE. The V gene lost 3 bases and the J gene lost 5 bases, with 18 bases spanning the gap. The CDR3 is CASSWEGGRANNSPLHF. CDR3 in DNA: TGTGCCAGCAGCTGGGAGGGTGGCAGGGCCAATAATTCACCCCTCCACTTT.

This clone was detected a few times. This sequence joins TRBV10-3 and TRBJ1-1; 7 bases align to TRBD1. Germline-derived CDR1 and CDR2 are ENHRY and SYGVKD. The length of the CDR3 is 13 residues. V trimming: 6 bases; J trimming: 3 bases; junction bases outside the gene matches: 4. The CDR3 DNA reads as TGTGCCATCAGCAGGGGGGAGGACACTGAAGCTTTCTTT. Protein product: CAISRGEDTEAFF.

The chain links TRBV2 to TRBJ2-3, with D possibly TRBD2 on 7 matching bases. Germline V lookup: CDR1 SNHLY, CDR2 FYNNEI. This CDR3 is built from 15 residues. Between the trimmed V and J ends, which lost 4 bases and 2 bases, there was a span of 13 bases. CDR3 protein: CASSVGGPVTDTQYF. Written as DNA, the CDR3 is TGTGCCAGCAGTGTGGGGGGGCCCGTCACAGATACGCAGTATTTT.